Listed below are T cell receptor gamma chains from one sample, sequenced in a study of Vδ1+ human thymocytes. TCRdb reprocessed the multiplex PCR reads using CATT. The sample lists 25,000 to 35,000 gamma-chain clones, around 20% occurring once. Sequencing was performed on Vdelta1+ gamma-delta thymocytes from the thymus. Every receptor here comes from a boy under two years old who had congenital heart surgery. The CDR3 runs from the conserved cysteine through the conserved F or W. A row's size may be missing; if present it is once, few, many or a size class.

j_gene,abundance,v_gene,CDR3nt,CDR3aa
TRGJ1/TRGJ2,few,TRGV3,TGTGCCACCTGGGACAGGAGGCATTATAAGAAACTCTTT,CATWDRRHYKKLF
TRGJ1/TRGJ2,few,TRGV8,TGTGCCACCTGGGACGACTATAAGAAACTCTTT,CATWDDYKKLF
TRGJP,NA,TRGV9,TGTGCCTTGTGGGAGACCCTCGAGTTGGGCAAAAAAATCAAGGTATTT,CALWETLELGKKIKVF
TRGJ1/TRGJ2,NA,TRGV5,TGTGCCACCTGGGACAAGTGGTATAAGAAACTCTTT,CATWDKWYKKLF
TRGJ1/TRGJ2,NA,TRGV9,TGTGCCTTGTGGGAGGTGCTCATTACCAATTATTATAAGAAACTCTTT,CALWEVLITNYYKKLF
TRGJ1/TRGJ2,NA,TRGV3,TGTGCCACCTGGGTTACTTATTATAAGAAACTCTTT,CATWVTYYKKLF
TRGJ1/TRGJ2,few,TRGV4,TGTGCCACCTGGGATGGGCGGGACTATTATAAGAAACTCTTT,CATWDGRDYYKKLF
TRGJ1/TRGJ2,few,TRGV8,TGTGCCACCGCCAACCAGTTTGGAAATAAGAAACTCTTT,CATANQFGNKKLF
TRGJP2,once,TRGV9,TGTGCCTTGTGGGAGCCCCGAAAGAGTAGTGATTGGATCAAGACGTTT,CALWEPRKSSDWIKTF
TRGJ1/TRGJ2,few,TRGV8,TGTGCCACCTGGGAGGAAGGGGATAAGAAACTCTTT,CATWEEGDKKLF
TRGJ1/TRGJ2,NA,TRGV3,TGTGCCACCTGGGATGGGCCCCTCGGGAAACTCTTT,CATWDGPLGKLF
TRGJ1/TRGJ2,few,TRGV9,TGTGCCTTGTGGGAGGTGCAGCAGAAACTCTTT,CALWEVQQKLF
TRGJP,few,TRGV9,TGTGCCTTGTGGGAGGTGCGTTTCTTCCCCTTGGGCAAAAAAATCAAGGTATTT,CALWEVRFFPLGKKIKVF
TRGJ1/TRGJ2,few,TRGV2,TGTGCCACCTGGGACGGTTGGGGTAAGAAACTCTTT,CATWDGWGKKLF
TRGJ1/TRGJ2,NA,TRGV5,TGTGCCACCTGGGGGCATTATTATAAGAAACTCTTT,CATWGHYYKKLF
TRGJ1/TRGJ2,NA,TRGV9,TGTGCCTTGTGGGAGGACGAATGTCCCTTTATTAAGAAACTCTTT,CALWEDECPFIKKLF
TRGJ1/TRGJ2,few,TRGV2,TGTGCCACCTGGGACGGGCCTTTGGAGAAACTCTTT,CATWDGPLEKLF
TRGJ1/TRGJ2,NA,TRGV8,TGTGCCACCTGGGATCGGGGGATTTATTATAAGAAACTCTTT,CATWDRGIYYKKLF
TRGJ1/TRGJ2,once,TRGV8,TGTGCCACCTGGGATCGCGGGTCGAATTATTATAAGAAACTCTTT,CATWDRGSNYYKKLF
TRGJ1/TRGJ2,NA,TRGV9,TGTGCCTTGTGGGAGGTGCGTTCGAAACTCTTT,CALWEVRSKLF
TRGJP1,few,TRGV8,TGTGCCACCTGGGCCCGCGGAGCTGGTTGGTTCAAGATATTT,CATWARGAGWFKIF
TRGJP,NA,TRGV9,TGTGCCTTGTGGGAGGGGGAAGAGTTGGGCAAAAAAATCAAGGTATTT,CALWEGEELGKKIKVF
TRGJ1/TRGJ2,NA,TRGV2,TGTGCCACCTGGGAGGGGGTTTATTATAAGAAACTCTTT,CATWEGVYYKKLF
TRGJ1/TRGJ2,NA,TRGV5,TGTGCCACCTGGGACAGGCTGTCAGATTATTATAAGAAACTCTTT,CATWDRLSDYYKKLF
TRGJP2,medium-sized,TRGV4,TGTGCCACCTGGGATGGGAGTAGTGATTGGATCAAGACGTTT,CATWDGSSDWIKTF
TRGJ1/TRGJ2,few,TRGV5,TGTGCCACCTGGGACAGGCCACTCGTCCATAAGAAACTCTTT,CATWDRPLVHKKLF
TRGJ1/TRGJ2,few,TRGV8,TGTGCCACCTGGAATCCTTATTATAAGAAACTCTTT,CATWNPYYKKLF
TRGJP,few,TRGV9,TGTGCCTTGTGGGAGTGGCAAGAGTTGGGCAAAAAAATCAAGGTATTT,CALWEWQELGKKIKVF
TRGJ1/TRGJ2,few,TRGV5,TGTGCCACCTGGGACCGGTCTGAATATAAGAAACTCTTT,CATWDRSEYKKLF
TRGJ1/TRGJ2,few,TRGV5,TGTGCCACCTGGGACAGGAATAAGAAACTCTTT,CATWDRNKKLF
TRGJ1/TRGJ2,NA,TRGV4,TGTGCCACCTGGGATGGGCTCGGGGGTTATAAGAAACTCTTT,CATWDGLGGYKKLF
TRGJ1/TRGJ2,medium-sized,TRGV2,TGTGCCACCTGGGACGGGCGGAAGAAACTCTTT,CATWDGRKKLF
TRGJ1/TRGJ2,NA,TRGV4,TGTGCCACCTGGGATGGGCCCCCTCAAATTTATAAGAAACTCTTT,CATWDGPPQIYKKLF
TRGJP2,few,TRGV8,TGTGCCACCTGGGATGAGGGGAGTGATTGGATCAAGACGTTT,CATWDEGSDWIKTF
TRGJ1/TRGJ2,NA,TRGV9,TGTGCCTTGTGGGAGGTGCCGGGATATTATAAGAAACTCTTT,CALWEVPGYYKKLF
TRGJ1/TRGJ2,NA,TRGV9,TGTGCCTTGTGGGCAACGAATTATTATAAGAAACTCTTT,CALWATNYYKKLF
TRGJ1/TRGJ2,NA,TRGV3,TGTGCCACCTCGTTGAGGTCACTCTTT,CATSLRSLF
TRGJ1/TRGJ2,NA,TRGV9,TGTGCCTTGTGGGAGATAACCTTTATGCATAAGAAACTCTTT,CALWEITFMHKKLF
TRGJP1,NA,TRGV5,TGTGCCACCTGGGACAAAACATGGTTCAAGATATTT,CATWDKTWFKIF
TRGJ1/TRGJ2,NA,TRGV9,TGTGCCTTGTGGGAGGTGCATGGAGGGCATTATAAGAAACTCTTT,CALWEVHGGHYKKLF
TRGJ1/TRGJ2,NA,TRGV4,TGTGCCACCTGGGACAGGCACGTTTTTCTCTTT,CATWDRHVFLF
TRGJ1/TRGJ2,few,TRGV9,TGTGCCTTGTGGGAGCTTAATTATAAGAAACTCTTT,CALWELNYKKLF
TRGJ1/TRGJ2,few,TRGV5,TGTGCCACCTGGGACAGGTCCAAGAAACTCTTT,CATWDRSKKLF
TRGJ1/TRGJ2,NA,TRGV5,TGTGCCACCTGGGACAGGCCCGACCCAGAAGTTATGAAACTCTTT,CATWDRPDPEVMKLF
TRGJ1/TRGJ2,few,TRGV5,TGTGCCACCTGGGACCCCCCGGGTTATTATAAGAAACTCTTT,CATWDPPGYYKKLF
TRGJP2,NA,TRGV9,TGTGCCTTGTGGGAGGTGAGGGGTGATTGGATCAAGACGTTT,CALWEVRGDWIKTF
TRGJ1/TRGJ2,few,TRGV3,TGTGCCACCTGGGGGACCGCTTATAAGAAACTCTTT,CATWGTAYKKLF
TRGJ1/TRGJ2,NA,TRGV5,TGTGCCACCTGGGACAGGCGAGAGCGGTATAAGAAACTCTTT,CATWDRRERYKKLF
TRGJ1/TRGJ2,NA,TRGV4,TGTGCCACCTGGGATGCGCATTATTATAAGAAACTCTTT,CATWDAHYYKKLF
TRGJ1/TRGJ2,NA,TRGV9,TGTGCCTTGTGGGAGTACCCCCCGGTTGGAATAAGGTGGCGCAGTAAGAAACTCTTT,CALWEYPPVGIRWRSKKLF
TRGJ1/TRGJ2,few,TRGV9,TGTGCCTTGTGGGAGGTGCGTGACAGAAAACTCTTT,CALWEVRDRKLF
TRGJ1/TRGJ2,few,TRGV9,TGTGCCTTGTTGCCCAATTATAAGAAACTCTTT,CALLPNYKKLF
TRGJP1,NA,TRGV4,TGTGCCACCTGGGACGGGCGGGGCACTGGTTGGTTCAAGATATTT,CATWDGRGTGWFKIF